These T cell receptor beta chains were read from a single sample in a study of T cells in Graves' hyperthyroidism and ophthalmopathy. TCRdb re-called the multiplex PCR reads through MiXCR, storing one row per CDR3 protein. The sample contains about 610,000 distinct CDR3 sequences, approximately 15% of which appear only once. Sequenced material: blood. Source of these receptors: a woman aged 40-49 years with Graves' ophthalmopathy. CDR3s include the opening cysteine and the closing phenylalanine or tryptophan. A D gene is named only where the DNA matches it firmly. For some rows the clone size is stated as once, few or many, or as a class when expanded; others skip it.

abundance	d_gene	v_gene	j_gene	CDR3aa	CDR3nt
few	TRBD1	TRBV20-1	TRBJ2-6	CSAPDRVTSGANVLTF	TGCAGTGCTCCGGACAGGGTTACCTCTGGGGCCAACGTCCTGACTTTC
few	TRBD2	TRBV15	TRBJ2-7	CATSRVWAGGISEQYF	TGTGCCACCAGCAGAGTTTGGGCGGGAGGAATATCCGAGCAGTACTTC
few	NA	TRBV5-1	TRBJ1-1	CASSLERARALNTEAFF	TGCGCCAGCAGCTTGGAGAGGGCCAGAGCCTTGAACACTGAAGCTTTCTTT
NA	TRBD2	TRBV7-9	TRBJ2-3	CASSLTARGGGDTQYF	TGTGCCAGCAGCTTAACGGCACGGGGGGGGGGAGATACGCAGTATTTT
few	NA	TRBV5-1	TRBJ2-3	CASNGEFSTDTQYF	TGCGCCAGTAATGGAGAATTTAGCACAGATACGCAGTATTTT
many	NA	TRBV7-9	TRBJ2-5	CASRSSGEETQYF	TGTGCCAGCAGAAGCAGTGGGGAGGAGACCCAGTACTTC
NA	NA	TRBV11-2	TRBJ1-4	CASSLRVDEKLFF	TGTGCCAGCAGCTTAAGGGTGGATGAAAAACTGTTTTTT
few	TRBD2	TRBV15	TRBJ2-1	CATSRGLAGRYNEQFF	TGTGCCACCAGCAGAGGGCTAGCGGGAAGATACAATGAGCAGTTCTTC
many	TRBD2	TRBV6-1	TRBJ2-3	CASSPPKAGLAGPRGGQYF	TGTGCCAGCAGCCCCCCCAAGGCGGGACTAGCGGGACCTCGAGGGGGGCAGTATTTT
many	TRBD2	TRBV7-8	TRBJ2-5	CASSQGLAGRETQYF	TGTGCCAGCAGCCAGGGACTAGCGGGAAGAGAGACCCAGTACTTC
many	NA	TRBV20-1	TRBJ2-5	CSAVRGKTQYF	TGCAGTGCAGTTCGGGGAAAGACCCAGTACTTC
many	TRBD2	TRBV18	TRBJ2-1	CASSPLAGADNEQFF	TGTGCCAGCTCACCACTCGCGGGAGCGGACAATGAGCAGTTCTTC
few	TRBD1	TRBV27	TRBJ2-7	CASSHPPGQGPYEQYF	TGTGCCAGCTCACACCCGCCGGGACAGGGGCCCTACGAGCAGTACTTC
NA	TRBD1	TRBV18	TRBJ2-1	CASSPWQGGLHNEQFF	TGTGCCAGCTCACCTTGGCAAGGGGGCCTCCACAATGAGCAGTTCTTC
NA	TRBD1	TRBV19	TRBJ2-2	CASNPGQANTGELFF	TGTGCCAGTAACCCGGGACAGGCGAACACCGGGGAGCTGTTTTTT
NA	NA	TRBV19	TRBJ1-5	CASTVLGEGSNQPQHF	TGTGCCAGTACCGTTCTCGGTGAGGGGAGCAATCAGCCCCAGCATTTT
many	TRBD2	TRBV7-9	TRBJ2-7	CASSGGSYEQYF	TGTGCCAGCAGTGGCGGGAGCTACGAGCAGTACTTC
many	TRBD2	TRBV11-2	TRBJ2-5	CASSAGLAGGQETQYF	TGTGCCAGCAGCGCCGGACTAGCGGGAGGCCAAGAGACCCAGTACTTC
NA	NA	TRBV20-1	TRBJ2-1	CSAYRVSSYNEQFF	TGCAGTGCCTACCGCGTTAGCAGCTACAATGAGCAGTTCTTC
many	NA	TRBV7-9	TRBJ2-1	CASRGLYNEQFF	TGTGCCAGCCGAGGACTGTACAATGAGCAGTTCTTC
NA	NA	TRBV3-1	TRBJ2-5	CASSQLDQHQETQYF	TGTGCCAGCAGCCAATTGGACCAGCACCAAGAGACCCAGTACTTC
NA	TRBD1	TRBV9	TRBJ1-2	CASSSPGQGPPLYGYTF	TGTGCCAGCAGCTCACCGGGACAGGGTCCCCCTCTCTATGGCTACACCTTC
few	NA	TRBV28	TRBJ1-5	CASEPTRIQPQHF	TGTGCCAGCGAACCGACTCGGATCCAGCCCCAGCATTTT
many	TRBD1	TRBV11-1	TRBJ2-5	CASSSWDSQETQYF	TGTGCCAGCAGCTCCTGGGACAGCCAAGAGACCCAGTACTTC
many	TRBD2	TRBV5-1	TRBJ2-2	CASSWTAGGPKANTGELFF	TGCGCCAGCAGCTGGACAGCGGGAGGTCCTAAAGCGAACACCGGGGAGCTGTTTTTT
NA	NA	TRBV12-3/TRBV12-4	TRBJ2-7	CASSSRRGAYEQYF	TGTGCCAGCAGTTCTAGGCGGGGAGCCTACGAGCAGTACTTC
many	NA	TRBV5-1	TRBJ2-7	CASSLGDFPYEQYF	TGCGCCAGCAGCTTGGGGGACTTCCCCTACGAGCAGTACTTC
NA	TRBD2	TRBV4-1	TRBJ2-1	CASSQVITLRGGLNEQFF	TGCGCCAGCAGCCAAGTAATCACGTTGCGGGGAGGGTTGAATGAGCAGTTCTTC
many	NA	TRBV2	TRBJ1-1	CASSEQGGTEAFF	TGTGCCAGCAGTGAACAGGGAGGCACTGAAGCTTTCTTT
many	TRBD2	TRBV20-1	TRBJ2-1	CSALPTGGLAGHSSYNEQFF	TGCAGTGCTTTGCCCACCGGAGGACTAGCGGGTCATAGCTCCTACAATGAGCAGTTCTTC
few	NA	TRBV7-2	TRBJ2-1	CASRTEVAAASAFF	TGTGCCAGCAGAACTGAAGTAGCGGCGGCCAGTGCGTTCTTC
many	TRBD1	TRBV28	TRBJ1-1	CASSLSLEGRGLPEAFF	TGTGCCAGCAGTTTAAGTTTGGAGGGCAGGGGGCTGCCTGAAGCTTTCTTT
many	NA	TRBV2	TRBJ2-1	CASARDRGADEQFF	TGTGCCAGCGCCCGGGACCGTGGCGCCGATGAGCAGTTCTTC
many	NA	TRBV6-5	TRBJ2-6	CASSYSMDSTGANVLTF	TGTGCCAGCAGTTACTCGATGGACAGTACAGGGGCCAACGTCCTGACTTTC
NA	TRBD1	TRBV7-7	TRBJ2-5	CASSSGPGQQETQYF	TGTGCTAGCAGCTCGGGGCCGGGACAGCAAGAGACCCAGTACTTC
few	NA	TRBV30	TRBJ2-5	CAWSKQLQETQYF	TGTGCCTGGAGTAAACAGCTCCAAGAGACCCAGTACTTC
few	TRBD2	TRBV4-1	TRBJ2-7	CASSQDSRENSYEQYF	TGCGCCAGCAGCCAAGACTCGCGGGAGAATTCCTACGAGCAGTACTTC
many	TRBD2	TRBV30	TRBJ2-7	CASALAGGPDEQYF	TGTGCCTCGGCTTTAGCGGGAGGGCCGGACGAGCAGTACTTC
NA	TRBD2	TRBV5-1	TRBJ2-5	CASSPSGTSGRRETQYF	TGCGCCAGCAGCCCAAGCGGGACTAGCGGGAGACGAGAGACCCAGTACTTC
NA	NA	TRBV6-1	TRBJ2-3	CASRADFSGMKSDTQYF	TGTGCCAGCAGAGCTGACTTCTCCGGGATGAAGTCTGATACGCAGTATTTT
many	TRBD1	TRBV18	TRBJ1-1	CASSPGTGWNTEAFF	TGTGCCAGCTCACCCGGGACAGGGTGGAACACTGAAGCTTTCTTT
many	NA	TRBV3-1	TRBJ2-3	CASSPRAVDTQYF	TGTGCCAGCAGCCCGAGGGCAGTAGATACGCAGTATTTT
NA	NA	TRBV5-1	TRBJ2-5	CASSLDRGVGETQYF	TGCGCCAGCAGCTTAGATAGGGGTGTTGGAGAGACCCAGTACTTC
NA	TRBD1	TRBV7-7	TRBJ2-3	CASSRTGMSTDTQYF	TGTGCTAGCAGTCGGACAGGGATGAGCACAGATACGCAGTATTTT
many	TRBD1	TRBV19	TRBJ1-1	CASTTGENTEAFF	TGTGCCAGTACTACAGGGGAGAACACTGAAGCTTTCTTT
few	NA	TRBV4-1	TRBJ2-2	CASSHQGNTGELFF	TGCGCCAGCAGCCACCAGGGGAACACCGGGGAGCTGTTTTTT
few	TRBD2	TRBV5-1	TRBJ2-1	CASSLARTSGGASDEQFF	TGCGCCAGCAGCTTGGCCCGGACTAGCGGGGGGGCGTCGGATGAGCAGTTCTTC
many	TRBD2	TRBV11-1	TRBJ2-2	CASSSGRGRTGELFF	TGTGCCAGCAGCTCCGGGAGGGGGAGGACCGGGGAGCTGTTTTTT
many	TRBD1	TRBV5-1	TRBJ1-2	CASSWETGNGYTF	TGCGCCAGCAGCTGGGAGACAGGGAATGGCTACACCTTC
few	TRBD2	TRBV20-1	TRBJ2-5	CSASGGTSGSEETQYF	TGCAGTGCCTCCGGCGGGACTAGCGGGAGTGAAGAGACCCAGTACTTC